A selection of T cell receptor beta chains follows, all from one sample in a study of T cell responses to AZD1222 COVID-19 vaccine. The method was immunoSEQ multiplex PCR; TCRdb's version includes in-frame clones alone and lacks a portion of them. The repertoire consists of under 150,000 clones, with roughly 92% occurring once and the leading ten covering around 1.1%. The sample consisted of peripheral blood, taken 28 days after the second AZD1222 dose. These receptors all stem from an adult who received the AZD1222 COVID-19 vaccine. The CDR3 runs from the conserved cysteine through the conserved F or W. Each record gives: CDR3 length, J gene, V gene, CDR3 protein.

len: 13; j_gene: TRBJ2-1; v_gene: TRBV6-2/TRBV6-3; CDR3aa: CASSNREADEQFF
len: 14; j_gene: TRBJ2-1; v_gene: TRBV29-1; CDR3aa: CSVTLAGGRNEQFF
len: 15; j_gene: TRBJ1-4; v_gene: TRBV5-1; CDR3aa: CASSLAGRGDEKLFF
len: 14; j_gene: TRBJ1-6; v_gene: TRBV28; CDR3aa: CASIAGQGESPLHF
len: 13; j_gene: TRBJ1-5; v_gene: TRBV5-1; CDR3aa: CASSLAGFQPQHF
len: 20; j_gene: TRBJ2-3; v_gene: TRBV9; CDR3aa: CASSVEGVQGDFFSTDTQYF
len: 18; j_gene: TRBJ1-3; v_gene: TRBV19; CDR3aa: CASSRARGGPISGNTIYF
len: 13; j_gene: TRBJ2-2; v_gene: TRBV7-3; CDR3aa: CASSQQGNGELFF
len: 15; j_gene: TRBJ1-6; v_gene: TRBV30; CDR3aa: CAWSQFSGFNSPLHF
len: 15; j_gene: TRBJ1-1; v_gene: TRBV11-3; CDR3aa: CASSLEGEMNTEAFF
len: 17; j_gene: TRBJ2-3; v_gene: TRBV3-1/TRBV3-2; CDR3aa: CASSPHWGQGAGDTQYF
len: 12; j_gene: TRBJ2-7; v_gene: TRBV11-2; CDR3aa: CASSSGSPEQYF
len: 14; j_gene: TRBJ2-3; v_gene: TRBV2; CDR3aa: CASGDRGGTDTQYF
len: 13; j_gene: TRBJ1-3; v_gene: TRBV7-3; CDR3aa: CASSLGAGNTIYF
len: 15; j_gene: TRBJ2-3; v_gene: TRBV10-2; CDR3aa: CASSGSQGATDTQYF
len: 12; j_gene: TRBJ1-5; v_gene: TRBV3-1/TRBV3-2; CDR3aa: CASSQMDQPQHF
len: 17; j_gene: TRBJ1-2; v_gene: TRBV6-1; CDR3aa: CASSAGTGGLSRGGYTF
len: 13; j_gene: TRBJ1-1; v_gene: TRBV29-1; CDR3aa: CSARGGAVTEAFF
len: 18; j_gene: TRBJ2-1; v_gene: TRBV7-7; CDR3aa: CASSLDGAGGQAYNEQFF
len: 15; j_gene: TRBJ1-4; v_gene: TRBV7-9; CDR3aa: CASSLGGQPGEKLFF
len: 13; j_gene: TRBJ1-1; v_gene: TRBV12-3/TRBV12-4; CDR3aa: CASSSGTLLEAFF